This TCR beta chain was retrieved from a study of blood T cells in healthy people across ages. Study conclusions and caveats: PBMCs went unsorted, and a conclusive naive versus antigen-experienced comparison was therefore prevented.

This clonotype is a singleton in its sample. Its target is unknown. Sample donors were healthy Caucasian individuals that came from Russia, aged 6 to 90. It was with a sample-barcoded 5' primer and a J-beta primer mix that a second PCR of about 7 to 12 cycles was run. MiXCR was run by TCRdb on the 5' RACE reads, yielding one entry per CDR3 protein. The sample has hundreds of thousands of distinct CDR3 sequences, under 70% seen once. Sequencing was carried out using blood. The receptor comes from a man between 60 and 70 years old in good health.

This CDR3 is CASSGRTNEKLFF. The CDR3 DNA sequence: TGTGCCAGCAGTGGACGTACTAATGAAAAACTGTTTTTT. The chain links TRBV2 to TRBJ1-4, with D unresolved. The CDR3 length is 13 residues. CDR1 SNHLY and CDR2 FYNNEI come from the germline V gene. Trimming shortened V by 4 bases and J by 2 bases, and 5 bases separated the two germline ends.